This paragraph reports one T cell receptor (beta chain). Its antigen is still unknown. One base away there is no much larger clone; base qualities are not given. V loses 7 bases at its end and J loses 8 bases; junction bases beyond the gene matches: 10. The CDR1 and CDR2 encoded by the germline V gene are SGHTA and FQGNSA. The CDR3 measures 13 amino acids from cysteine to phenylalanine. The CDR3 DNA has 39 bases and is translated from base 1. The data originate from a study of technical replicates of blood from a few donors (dated by TCRdb to the late 2010s). Library creation used the immunoSEQ multiplex PCR assay. The table was pulled from immuneACCESS by TCRdb, which kept in-frame rearrangements only. Such tables lose some clones; where checked, under half of the loss comes from unresolved V genes, and the rest has no known cause. The sample data list tens of thousands of clones, and more than 80% of these were observed just once. The ten most abundant clones make up over 4% of the sample.

This clonotype was sampled from a human donor in good health. Some clones in this sample may be carry-over from other donors' samples. Sequenced: PBMCs. The chain is made from TRBV7-2 and TRBJ2-7, with 8 bases aligning to TRBD2. The DNA sequence follows: TGTGCCAGCATCCCATCGGGGGGGTATAAGCAGTACTTC. This sequence encodes CASIPSGGYKQYF.